These T cell receptor beta chains were read from a single sample in a study of Tregs in tolerant kidney transplant recipients. Sequencing used immunoSEQ multiplex PCR; TCRdb keeps in-frame clones, though not all of them. The sample includes roughly 66,000 clones, approximately 92% of them seen just once. Here the sequenced sample was CD8+ T cells from blood, taken before the transplant. Receptors originate from a human donor who received a combined kidney and bone marrow transplant. Each CDR3 is given with its conserved first and last residue. The D gene is left open where the match is weak. Only part of the rows carry a size: once, few, many, or a class if the clone is expanded.

J gene,V gene,CDR3 length,D gene,clone size,CDR3 protein,CDR3 DNA
TRBJ1-5,TRBV28,13,NA,NA,CASSRGGNQPQHF,TGTGCCAGCAGCCGGGGGGGAAATCAGCCCCAGCATTTT
TRBJ2-1,TRBV27,15,NA,NA,CASSQGPSSYNEQFF,TGTGCCAGCTCCCAGGGCCCAAGCTCCTACAATGAGCAGTTCTTC
TRBJ2-2,TRBV19,13,NA,NA,CASSIAGGGELFF,TGTGCCAGTAGTATAGCAGGTGGTGGGGAGCTGTTTTTT
TRBJ1-6,TRBV27,12,NA,NA,CASGQGNSPLHF,TGTGCCAGCGGGCAGGGAAATTCACCCCTCCACTTT
TRBJ1-2,TRBV29-1,11,TRBD1,once,CSGAGGSGYTF,TGCAGCGGAGCAGGGGGATCGGGCTACACCTTC
TRBJ2-7,TRBV5-4,13,NA,NA,CASSLIGSYEQYF,TGTGCCAGCAGCTTGATTGGGAGCTACGAGCAGTACTTC
TRBJ2-3,TRBV7-9,14,NA,NA,CASSTVLVTDTQYF,TGTGCCAGCAGCACGGTCCTAGTCACAGATACGCAGTATTTT
TRBJ2-5,TRBV7-7,13,NA,once,CASSLGGQETQYF,TGTGCCAGCAGCCTCGGAGGTCAAGAGACCCAGTACTTC
TRBJ2-1,TRBV19,14,NA,NA,CASSMPGVYNEQFF,TGTGCCAGTAGTATGCCGGGAGTCTACAATGAGCAGTTCTTC
TRBJ2-7,TRBV30,14,TRBD1,NA,CACQNPGQHYEQYF,TGTGCCTGCCAGAATCCGGGACAGCACTACGAGCAGTACTTC
TRBJ2-1,TRBV6-5,13,NA,NA,CASSYSALHEQFF,TGTGCCAGCAGTTACTCGGCCCTCCATGAGCAGTTCTTC
TRBJ2-7,TRBV11-3,14,NA,NA,CASNFPRGIYEQYF,TGTGCCAGCAACTTTCCAAGGGGGATCTACGAGCAGTACTTC
TRBJ1-1,TRBV7-9,13,NA,NA,CATAGRGNTEAFF,TGTGCCACGGCAGGGAGGGGGAACACTGAAGCTTTCTTT
TRBJ1-2,TRBV13,15,NA,NA,CASSLVSGIDYGYTF,TGTGCCAGCAGCTTAGTTTCAGGGATAGATTATGGCTACACCTTC
TRBJ2-7,TRBV6-5,14,NA,NA,CASILLGHPYEQYF,TGTGCCAGCATCTTACTGGGACATCCCTACGAGCAGTACTTC
TRBJ2-3,TRBV11-2,15,NA,NA,CASSLAGVVVDTQYF,TGTGCCAGCAGCTTAGCGGGGGTGGTTGTGGATACGCAGTATTTT
TRBJ2-1,TRBV11-3,13,NA,NA,CASSSYGDNEQFF,TGTGCCAGCAGCAGTTACGGGGACAATGAGCAGTTCTTC
TRBJ2-3,TRBV7-9,14,TRBD1,NA,CASSTDNRGVTQYF,TGTGCCAGCAGCACCGATAACAGGGGTGTTACGCAGTATTTT
TRBJ2-5,TRBV5-6,11,NA,NA,CASTGGETQYF,TGTGCCAGCACAGGGGGGGAGACCCAGTACTTC
TRBJ2-2,TRBV6-1,16,NA,NA,CASSEASGTPTGELFF,TGTGCCAGCAGTGAAGCTTCCGGGACTCCTACCGGGGAGCTGTTTTTT
TRBJ1-4,TRBV4-2,16,NA,NA,CASSQEGGRPNEKLFF,TGTGCCAGCAGCCAAGAGGGGGGGAGACCTAATGAAAAACTGTTTTTT
TRBJ1-4,TRBV4-3,16,NA,NA,CASSHRTEGAREKLFF,TGCGCCAGCAGCCACCGAACGGAAGGGGCTAGAGAAAAACTGTTTTTT
TRBJ2-5,TRBV4-3,13,NA,NA,CASSQDLSETQYF,TGCGCCAGCAGCCAAGATTTGTCGGAGACCCAGTACTTC
TRBJ2-1,TRBV15,14,NA,NA,CATSRAERFDEQFF,TGTGCCACCAGCAGAGCAGAGAGGTTCGATGAGCAGTTCTTC
TRBJ1-5,TRBV15,14,TRBD1,NA,CATSRQGAGKPQHF,TGTGCCACCAGCAGACAGGGGGCGGGAAAACCCCAGCATTTT
TRBJ1-1,TRBV7-9,15,NA,NA,CASSLGGTGLTEAFF,TGTGCCAGCAGCTTAGGGGGCACAGGGCTCACTGAAGCTTTCTTT
TRBJ1-5,TRBV15,14,NA,once,CATSRRGANQPQHF,TGTGCCACCAGCCGCAGGGGTGCAAATCAGCCCCAGCATTTT
TRBJ2-7,TRBV13,15,NA,NA,CASSLIAGGFYEQYF,TGTGCCAGCAGCTTAATCGCAGGGGGGTTTTACGAGCAGTACTTC
TRBJ2-1,TRBV7-2,16,TRBD2,once,CASSWVLAGQHNEQFF,TGTGCCAGCAGCTGGGTGCTAGCGGGCCAACACAATGAGCAGTTCTTC
TRBJ1-4,TRBV30,16,TRBD1,NA,CAWSVRKGQKNEKLFF,TGTGCCTGGAGTGTGAGAAAGGGACAGAAGAATGAAAAACTGTTTTTT
TRBJ1-3,TRBV6-1,14,NA,NA,CASSYTGTGNTIYF,TGTGCCAGCAGTTATACAGGGACTGGAAACACCATATATTTT
TRBJ1-2,TRBV6-1,15,TRBD1,once,CASSGSGTGLDGYTF,TGTGCCAGCAGTGGGTCCGGGACAGGGTTAGATGGCTACACCTTC
TRBJ2-5,TRBV11-3,12,NA,once,CASSSYSANQYF,TGTGCCAGCAGCTCCTATTCCGCCAACCAGTACTTC
TRBJ2-5,TRBV28,12,NA,NA,CASNRVQETQYF,TGTGCCAGCAACAGGGTTCAAGAGACCCAGTACTTC
TRBJ1-1,TRBV11-2,15,NA,NA,CASSEFPTGNTEAFF,TGTGCCAGCAGCGAATTTCCGACAGGTAACACTGAAGCTTTCTTT
TRBJ2-7,TRBV28,14,NA,NA,CASSPRVRGYEQYF,TGTGCCAGCAGCCCCAGGGTCCGTGGCTACGAGCAGTACTTC
TRBJ1-1,TRBV30,12,TRBD1,once,CAWGQGPLEAFF,TGTGCCTGGGGACAGGGGCCACTTGAAGCTTTCTTT
TRBJ2-7,TRBV11-2,13,NA,NA,CASSLGTYYEQYF,TGTGCCAGCAGCTTAGGTACCTACTACGAGCAGTACTTC
TRBJ2-7,TRBV7-8,15,TRBD2,NA,CASSLSASGSYEQYF,TGTGCCAGCAGCTTATCGGCTAGCGGATCCTACGAGCAGTACTTC
TRBJ1-6,TRBV19,13,TRBD1,NA,CASSLGQNSPLHF,TGTGCCAGTAGTCTGGGACAGAATTCACCCCTCCACTTT
TRBJ1-2,TRBV6-6,11,NA,NA,CASSLNYGYTF,TGTGCCAGCAGCCTTAACTATGGCTACACCTTC